These T cell receptor beta chains were read from a single sample in a study of cytomegalovirus exposure and HLA in healthy donors. Generated by immunoSEQ multiplex PCR, the TCRdb table keeps only in-frame clones and is missing some. The sample holds about 190,000 clones, roughly 75% seen once. Sequenced material: PBMCs. Every receptor here comes from a man between 25 and 39 years old in good health and CMV-seropositive. Both conserved end residues are part of each CDR3. A D gene is named only where the DNA matches it firmly. Part of the rows lack a size; the others show once, few, many or a class for expanded clones.

V gene: TRBV10-3; D gene: TRBD2; clone size: .; J gene: TRBJ2-1; CDR3 DNA: TGTGCCATCAGTGAGTCGGGCGGGAGGGGGAATGAGCAGTTCTTC; CDR3 protein: CAISESGGRGNEQFF
V gene: TRBV4-3; D gene: .; clone size: .; J gene: TRBJ2-7; CDR3 DNA: TGCGCCAGCAGCCAACCCCCGTCCAACCCCTTAGTCGAGTACTTC; CDR3 protein: CASSQPPSNPLVEYF
V gene: TRBV27; D gene: .; clone size: .; J gene: TRBJ2-1; CDR3 DNA: TGTGCCAGCTCCCCAGTTGCCTACAATGAGCAGTTCTTC; CDR3 protein: CASSPVAYNEQFF
V gene: TRBV5-6; D gene: TRBD1; clone size: .; J gene: TRBJ2-7; CDR3 DNA: TGCGCCAGCACCACGGACAGGCCCCAGGCCCCCGAGCAGTACTTC; CDR3 protein: CASTTDRPQAPEQYF
V gene: TRBV10-3; D gene: .; clone size: .; J gene: TRBJ2-3; CDR3 DNA: TGTGCCATCAGAAAGCGGGCAGCTAGCACAGATACGCAGTATTTT; CDR3 protein: CAIRKRAASTDTQYF
V gene: TRBV4-3; D gene: .; clone size: few; J gene: TRBJ1-6; CDR3 DNA: TGCGCCAGCAGCCAATCCCCGGGGGTCAACAATTCACCCCTCCACTTT; CDR3 protein: CASSQSPGVNNSPLHF
V gene: TRBV5-5; D gene: TRBD1; clone size: .; J gene: TRBJ2-7; CDR3 DNA: TGTGCCAGCAGCTTTGGACAGGGCGACGAGCAGTACTTC; CDR3 protein: CASSFGQGDEQYF
V gene: TRBV9; D gene: .; clone size: .; J gene: TRBJ2-3; CDR3 DNA: TGTGCCAGCAGCACCCCGGGCACAGATACGCAGTATTTT; CDR3 protein: CASSTPGTDTQYF
V gene: TRBV9; D gene: TRBD1; clone size: few; J gene: TRBJ1-1; CDR3 DNA: TGTGCCAGCAGCTTCGGACAGGGGGTGAACACTGAAGCTTTCTTT; CDR3 protein: CASSFGQGVNTEAFF
V gene: TRBV19; D gene: .; clone size: .; J gene: TRBJ2-3; CDR3 DNA: TGTGCCAGTTCAGACAGGTTTATCGTCACAGATACGCAGTATTTT; CDR3 protein: CASSDRFIVTDTQYF
V gene: TRBV6-6; D gene: .; clone size: once; J gene: TRBJ1-5; CDR3 DNA: TGTGCCAGCAGTTACTCAGGGGATCAGCCCCAGCATTTT; CDR3 protein: CASSYSGDQPQHF
V gene: TRBV5-1; D gene: .; clone size: .; J gene: TRBJ1-4; CDR3 DNA: TGCGCCAGCAGCGCAGACAGGCACCCTAATGAAAAACTGTTTTTT; CDR3 protein: CASSADRHPNEKLFF
V gene: TRBV11-2; D gene: .; clone size: .; J gene: TRBJ2-3; CDR3 DNA: TGTGCCAGCAGCTTAGAGGGCGGGCTCACAGATACGCAGTATTTT; CDR3 protein: CASSLEGGLTDTQYF
V gene: TRBV11-2; D gene: TRBD2; clone size: .; J gene: TRBJ2-1; CDR3 DNA: TGTGCCAGCAGCTCGGGACTAGCGGGGGGCTACAATGAGCAGTTCTTC; CDR3 protein: CASSSGLAGGYNEQFF
V gene: TRBV10-1; D gene: .; clone size: .; J gene: TRBJ1-1; CDR3 DNA: TGCGCCAGCAGATTCCTAGCTTTCTTT; CDR3 protein: CASRFLAFF
V gene: TRBV19; D gene: .; clone size: .; J gene: TRBJ2-1; CDR3 DNA: TGTGCCAGTAGCGAGGTTTCCTACAATGAGCAGTTCTTC; CDR3 protein: CASSEVSYNEQFF
V gene: TRBV30; D gene: .; clone size: .; J gene: TRBJ1-1; CDR3 DNA: TGTGCCTGGAGGATCCAGGACACTGAAGCTTTCTTT; CDR3 protein: CAWRIQDTEAFF
V gene: TRBV9; D gene: TRBD2; clone size: .; J gene: TRBJ2-2; CDR3 DNA: TGTGCCAGCACGGGGCGGGAGGCCGGGGAGCTGTTTTTT; CDR3 protein: CASTGREAGELFF
V gene: TRBV5-1; D gene: TRBD2; clone size: .; J gene: TRBJ2-5; CDR3 DNA: TGCGCCAGCAGCTTGGGGGGGACTAGTCAAGAGACCCAGTACTTC; CDR3 protein: CASSLGGTSQETQYF
V gene: TRBV5-4; D gene: TRBD2; clone size: .; J gene: TRBJ2-5; CDR3 DNA: TGTGCCAGCAGCGGGGGGACTAGCGGTGTACAAGAGACCCAGTACTTC; CDR3 protein: CASSGGTSGVQETQYF
V gene: TRBV5-1; D gene: .; clone size: .; J gene: TRBJ2-1; CDR3 DNA: TGCGCCAGCAGCTTACAGAGCTCCTACAATGAGCAGTTCTTC; CDR3 protein: CASSLQSSYNEQFF
V gene: TRBV30; D gene: .; clone size: few; J gene: TRBJ2-1; CDR3 DNA: TGTGCCTGGAGTTTTGAGGCGGAGAATGAGCAGTTCTTC; CDR3 protein: CAWSFEAENEQFF
V gene: TRBV2; D gene: .; clone size: .; J gene: TRBJ2-6; CDR3 DNA: TGTGCCAGCAGTGATATGGGTCTGGGGGCGTATGGGGCCAACGTCCTGACTTTC; CDR3 protein: CASSDMGLGAYGANVLTF
V gene: TRBV5-1; D gene: .; clone size: .; J gene: TRBJ2-7; CDR3 DNA: TGCGCCAGCAGCTTGAACGCGGGCGCCTCCTACGAGCAGTACTTC; CDR3 protein: CASSLNAGASYEQYF
V gene: TRBV12-1; D gene: .; clone size: .; J gene: TRBJ1-2; CDR3 DNA: TGTGCCAGCAGCTTTGCCAGGGACTATGGCTACACCTTC; CDR3 protein: CASSFARDYGYTF
V gene: TRBV5-5; D gene: .; clone size: .; J gene: TRBJ1-2; CDR3 DNA: TGTGCCAGCAGCTTTCTGGGGGCGAGAGAGGGCTACACCTTC; CDR3 protein: CASSFLGAREGYTF
V gene: TRBV11-2; D gene: .; clone size: .; J gene: TRBJ2-1; CDR3 DNA: TGTGCCAGCAGCTTACCGGGAAGATATGAGCAGTTCTTC; CDR3 protein: CASSLPGRYEQFF
V gene: TRBV7-8; D gene: TRBD1; clone size: .; J gene: TRBJ1-4; CDR3 DNA: TGTGCCAGCAGCCCTACACGACAGGGGCGCTTTGAAAAGCTGTTTTTT; CDR3 protein: CASSPTRQGRFEKLFF
V gene: TRBV7-3; D gene: TRBD2; clone size: .; J gene: TRBJ2-1; CDR3 DNA: TGTGCCAGCAGCCCCGGGGCGGGGGGGCGGTATGAGCAGTTCTTC; CDR3 protein: CASSPGAGGRYEQFF
V gene: TRBV5-1; D gene: .; clone size: few; J gene: TRBJ2-2; CDR3 DNA: TGCGCCAGCAGCCAGGGACTCCTGGGGGGTGCCGGGGAGCTGTTTTTT; CDR3 protein: CASSQGLLGGAGELFF
V gene: TRBV29-1; D gene: .; clone size: .; J gene: TRBJ1-2; CDR3 DNA: TGCAGCGCCACGGTGCTGGGGGACTCTAACTATGGCTACACCTTC; CDR3 protein: CSATVLGDSNYGYTF
V gene: TRBV7-2; D gene: .; clone size: few; J gene: TRBJ1-1; CDR3 DNA: TGTGCCAGCAGGAAAGGCGGGGACACTGAAGCTTTCTTT; CDR3 protein: CASRKGGDTEAFF
V gene: TRBV29-1; D gene: .; clone size: once; J gene: TRBJ2-5; CDR3 DNA: TGCAGCGTTGAAGACCCGGACAGAGCCGTCCAAGAGACCCAGTACTTC; CDR3 protein: CSVEDPDRAVQETQYF
V gene: TRBV7-2; D gene: .; clone size: .; J gene: TRBJ2-2; CDR3 DNA: TGTGCCAGCAGCCCAAGACGTCGGGTAGCTTCCTCCACCGGGGAGCTGTTTTTT; CDR3 protein: CASSPRRRVASSTGELFF
V gene: TRBV7-2; D gene: .; clone size: .; J gene: TRBJ1-4; CDR3 DNA: TGTGCCAGCAGCTCAGGGAATGAAAAACTGTTTTTT; CDR3 protein: CASSSGNEKLFF
V gene: TRBV4-2; D gene: .; clone size: .; J gene: TRBJ2-5; CDR3 DNA: TGTGCCAGCAGCGTCCAGGGGAGAGAGACCCAGTACTTC; CDR3 protein: CASSVQGRETQYF
V gene: TRBV29-1; D gene: TRBD2; clone size: few; J gene: TRBJ2-7; CDR3 DNA: TGCAGCGTTGAGGGACTAGCGGGATTCGAGCAGTACTTC; CDR3 protein: CSVEGLAGFEQYF
V gene: TRBV25-1; D gene: .; clone size: .; J gene: TRBJ1-5; CDR3 DNA: TGTGCCAGCAGAAGAGGCGGTAGCAATCAGCCCCAGCATTTT; CDR3 protein: CASRRGGSNQPQHF
V gene: TRBV21-1; D gene: .; clone size: .; J gene: TRBJ1-6; CDR3 DNA: TGTGCCAGCAGCAAAGTGGAATCAGGTAGTTTTAATTCACCCCTCCACTTT; CDR3 protein: CASSKVESGSFNSPLHF
V gene: TRBV4-2; D gene: TRBD1; clone size: .; J gene: TRBJ2-7; CDR3 DNA: TGTGCCAGCAGCCAAGCTAGACAGGGGAACTACGAGCAGTACTTC; CDR3 protein: CASSQARQGNYEQYF